This paragraph reports one T cell receptor (beta chain). The germline gene is not matched at one end of the junction; a read error may be the cause. TCRdb keeps only in-frame clones here, not all; method: immunoSEQ multiplex PCR. The sample holds approximately 190,000 clones. The sample belongs to a study of control samples from healthy donors and cancer patients. Sample: blood. The sequence came from a woman aged 25 to 39 in good health.

The CDR3 DNA reads as TGTGCCACCAGCCCTCCCCTGAAACAGCAATTTTCTGAAGCTTTCTTT. Translation: CATSPPLKQQFSEAFF. This rearrangement joins TRBV7-9 to TRBJ1-1; D is unresolved. Germline CDR1 SEHNR, CDR2 FQNEAQ (reference sequence). This CDR3 contains 16 residues.